This T cell receptor beta chain came from a study of blood T cell repertoires in COVID-19. This CDR3 has 14 amino acids. From germline, CDR1 is MNHEY and CDR2 SVGAGI. V gave up 4 bases and J gave up 8 bases; unmatched junction bases: 7. Profiled with immunoSEQ multiplex PCR; TCRdb holds only in-frame clones, not every one. This sample has around 200,000 clones, with about 85% found just once. The TCR sequence derives from a woman over 75 with acute or convalescent COVID-19. The V and J genes are TRBV6-5 and TRBJ2-1; TRBD2 matches 8 bases. The sample consisted of peripheral blood. CDR3 in amino acids: CASSFGRAVDEQFF. As DNA, the CDR3 is TGTGCCAGCAGTTTCGGGAGGGCCGTCGATGAGCAGTTCTTC.